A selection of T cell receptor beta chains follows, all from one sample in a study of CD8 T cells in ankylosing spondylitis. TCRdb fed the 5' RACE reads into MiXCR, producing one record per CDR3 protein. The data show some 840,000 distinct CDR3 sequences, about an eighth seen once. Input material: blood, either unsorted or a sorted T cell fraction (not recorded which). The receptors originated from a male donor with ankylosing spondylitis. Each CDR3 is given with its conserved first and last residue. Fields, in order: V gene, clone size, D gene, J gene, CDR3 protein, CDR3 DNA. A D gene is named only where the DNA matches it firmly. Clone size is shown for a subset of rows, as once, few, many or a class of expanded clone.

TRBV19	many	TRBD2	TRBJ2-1	CASTPTGTSGGRGFNEQFF	TGTGCCAGTACCCCAACCGGGACTAGCGGAGGTCGGGGGTTCAATGAGCAGTTCTTC
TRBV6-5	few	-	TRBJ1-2	CASSYSGFRYTF	TGTGCCAGCAGTTACTCGGGGTTCCGCTACACCTTC
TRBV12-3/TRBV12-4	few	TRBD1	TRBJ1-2	CASSRGQGTLYGYTF	TGTGCCAGCAGTCGCGGACAGGGCACCCTCTATGGCTACACCTTC
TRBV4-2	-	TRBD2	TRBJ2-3	CASSQDVAGGAGDTQYF	TGTGCCAGCAGCCAAGATGTGGCGGGGGGGGCCGGCGATACGCAGTATTTT
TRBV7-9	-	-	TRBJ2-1	CAVGVARENEQFF	TGTGCCGTGGGGGTAGCTCGAGAGAATGAGCAGTTCTTC
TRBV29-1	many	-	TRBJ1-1	CSVDGWNTEAFF	TGCAGCGTTGATGGCTGGAACACTGAAGCTTTCTTT
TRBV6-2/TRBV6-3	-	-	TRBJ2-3	CASSWVRDTQYF	TGTGCCAGCAGTTGGGTTCGAGATACGCAGTATTTT
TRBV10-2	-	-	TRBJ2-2	CASSDGVLALPGELFF	TGCGCCAGCAGTGATGGGGTGTTAGCTTTGCCCGGGGAGCTGTTTTTT
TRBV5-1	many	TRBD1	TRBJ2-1	CASSLGQGNNEQFF	TGTGCCAGCAGCCTAGGACAGGGGAACAATGAGCAGTTCTTC
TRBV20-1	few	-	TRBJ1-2	CSARDEGESGYTF	TGCAGTGCTAGAGATGAGGGTGAAAGCGGCTACACCTTC
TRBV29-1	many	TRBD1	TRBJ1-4	CSVTGTGNEKLFF	TGCAGCGTTACCGGGACAGGGAATGAAAAACTGTTTTTT
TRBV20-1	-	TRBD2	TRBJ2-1	CSATLAGGNYNEQFF	TGCAGTGCTACCCTAGCGGGAGGGAACTACAATGAGCAGTTCTTC
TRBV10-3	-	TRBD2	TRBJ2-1	CASRTSGSDEQFF	TGTGCCAGCCGGACTAGCGGGAGCGATGAGCAGTTCTTC
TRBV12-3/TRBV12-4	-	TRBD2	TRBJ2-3	CAASRGGAGGPDTQYF	TGTGCCGCATCCCGGGGGGGCGCGGGAGGGCCAGATACGCAGTATTTT
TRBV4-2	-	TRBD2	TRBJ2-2	CASSQDRAGVTGELFF	TGTGCCAGCAGCCAAGATCGCGCGGGAGTGACCGGGGAGCTGTTTTTT
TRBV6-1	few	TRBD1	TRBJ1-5	CASRDRGQNQPQHF	TGTGCCAGCCGGGACAGGGGGCAAAATCAGCCCCAGCATTTT
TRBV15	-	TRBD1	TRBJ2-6	CATSRLGKGAVSGANVLTF	TGTGCCACCAGCAGGTTGGGTAAGGGGGCCGTCTCTGGGGCCAACGTCCTGACTTTC
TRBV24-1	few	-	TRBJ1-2	CATSGGQLTPYGYTF	TGTGCCACCAGTGGGGGGCAACTCACTCCCTATGGCTACACCTTC
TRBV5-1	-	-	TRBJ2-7	CASSLSDGYEQYF	TGCGCCAGCAGCTTGTCGGACGGTTACGAGCAGTACTTC
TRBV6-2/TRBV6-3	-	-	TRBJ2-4	CASLDSLNIQYF	TGTGCCAGCCTGGACAGCTTAAACATTCAGTACTTC
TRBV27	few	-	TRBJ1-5	CASSLAGPGNQPQHF	TGTGCCAGCAGTTTAGCAGGTCCCGGCAATCAGCCCCAGCATTTT
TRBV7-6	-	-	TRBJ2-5	CASSSYLKSQYF	TGTGCCAGCAGCTCCTACTTGAAGTCCCAGTACTTC
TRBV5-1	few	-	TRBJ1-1	CASSPLQGTTEAFF	TGCGCCAGCAGCCCGTTGCAGGGGACCACTGAAGCTTTCTTT
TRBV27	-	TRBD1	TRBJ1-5	CTSSLVRDRPQHF	TGTACCAGCAGTTTAGTTAGGGACAGGCCCCAGCATTTT
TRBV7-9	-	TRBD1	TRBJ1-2	CASSQRRTGGNYGYTF	TGTGCCAGCAGCCAAAGGAGAACAGGGGGTAACTATGGCTACACCTTC
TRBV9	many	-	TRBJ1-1	CASSDDSYTEAFF	TGTGCCAGCAGCGACGACAGCTACACTGAAGCTTTCTTT
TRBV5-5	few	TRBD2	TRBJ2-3	CASSGGSGSDTQYF	TGTGCCAGCAGCGGGGGGAGCGGGAGTGATACGCAGTATTTT
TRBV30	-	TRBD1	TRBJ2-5	CAWSAGRGQGRETQYF	TGTGCCTGGAGCGCCGGGCGGGGACAGGGTAGAGAGACCCAGTACTTC
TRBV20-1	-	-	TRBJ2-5	CSAREAGSGETQYF	TGCAGTGCTAGAGAGGCCGGATCGGGAGAGACCCAGTACTTC
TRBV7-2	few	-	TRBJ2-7	CASSSHRAYEQYF	TGTGCCAGCAGCTCCCACAGGGCCTACGAGCAGTACTTC
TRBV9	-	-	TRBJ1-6	CASSGTSYNSPLHF	TGTGCCAGCAGCGGGACCTCCTATAATTCACCCCTCCACTTT
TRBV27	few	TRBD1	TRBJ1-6	CASRDRGYNSPLHF	TGTGCCAGCAGAGACAGGGGCTATAATTCACCCCTCCACTTT
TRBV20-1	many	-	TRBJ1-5	CSAWTGNQPQHF	TGCAGTGCTTGGACGGGGAATCAGCCCCAGCATTTT